This T cell receptor beta chain was identified in a study of T cells after yellow fever vaccination. V lost 0 bases and J 7 bases, leaving 13 bases between the germline ends. CDR3 length: 15 residues. In germline, CDR1 is LGHNA, CDR2 YSLEER. This clonotype was observed a handful of times. Its target is unknown. Study observations and caveats: Clonotype sharing between CD4 and CD8 compartments was small.

One entry per CDR3 protein results from TCRdb running MiXCR on the 5' RACE reads. The data hold 500,000 to 650,000 distinct CDR3 sequences, with about 17% observed a single time. Sequenced material: PBMCs, taken more than 4 days after the first yellow fever vaccination. J is TRBJ1-5 and V is TRBV4-3; tentatively, D is TRBD1 (5 bases). This TCR derives from a man aged 18-30 years who received the YFV17D yellow fever vaccine. CDR3 protein: CASSQDQGSKQPQHF. The CDR3 DNA reads as TGCGCCAGCAGCCAAGATCAGGGTTCTAAGCAGCCCCAGCATTTT.